This T cell receptor beta chain is drawn from a study of patients and donors after allogeneic stem cell transplantation. TCRdb re-called the RT-PCR reads with MiXCR, one entry per CDR3 protein. This table holds 900,000 to 1,000,000 distinct CDR3 sequences, roughly 18% found once. This clonotype was observed once. V shed 1 base and J shed 2 bases, with 14 bases lying between them. Germline V gene lookup returns CDR1 SGHTA and CDR2 FQGNSA. This CDR3 is built from 16 residues. This clonotype was sampled from a human donor who was either an allogeneic HSCT recipient or a stem cell or donor lymphocyte infusion donor (not recorded which). It is not recorded whose cells these are; they may come from a transplant donor. The rearrangement joins TRBV7-2 to TRBJ2-5; D gene ambiguous. Sequencing was performed on blood, either unsorted or a sorted T cell fraction (not recorded which). The CDR3 loop reads CASSLESANLQETQYF. CDR3 bases: TGTGCCAGCAGCTTAGAGTCAGCCAACCTTCAAGAGACCCAGTACTTC.